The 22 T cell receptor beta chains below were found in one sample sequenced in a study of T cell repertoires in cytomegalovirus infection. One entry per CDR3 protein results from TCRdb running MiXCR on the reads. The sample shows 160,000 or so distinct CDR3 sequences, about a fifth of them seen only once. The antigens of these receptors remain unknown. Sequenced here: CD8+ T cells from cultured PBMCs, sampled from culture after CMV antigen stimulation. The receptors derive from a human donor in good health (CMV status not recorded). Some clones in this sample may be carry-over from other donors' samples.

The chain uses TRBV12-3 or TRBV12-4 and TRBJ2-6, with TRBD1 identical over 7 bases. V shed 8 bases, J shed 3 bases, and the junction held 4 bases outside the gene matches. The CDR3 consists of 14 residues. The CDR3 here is CASRTGDGANVLTF. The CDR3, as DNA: TGTGCCAGCCGAACAGGGGATGGGGCCAACGTCCTGACTTTC.

The CDR3 DNA reads TGCAGTGCTAGAGTTTATCGGGGCAGTTCGTATTCACCCCTCCACTTT. This codes for CSARVYRGSSYSPLHF. The chain couples TRBV20-1 to TRBJ1-6; D may be TRBD1 (5 bases). Trimming stripped 1 base from V and 8 bases from J, with 18 bases between. Germline assignment: CDR1 DFQATT and CDR2 SNEGSKA (reference sequence). The CDR3 covers 16 residues.

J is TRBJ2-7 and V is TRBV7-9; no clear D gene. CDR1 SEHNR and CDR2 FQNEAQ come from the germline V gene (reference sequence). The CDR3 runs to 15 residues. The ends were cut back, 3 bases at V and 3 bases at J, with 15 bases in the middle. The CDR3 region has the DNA TGTGCCAGCAGCTTCCAAGGGCGTGGCAGCTACGAGCAGTACTTC. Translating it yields CASSFQGRGSYEQYF.

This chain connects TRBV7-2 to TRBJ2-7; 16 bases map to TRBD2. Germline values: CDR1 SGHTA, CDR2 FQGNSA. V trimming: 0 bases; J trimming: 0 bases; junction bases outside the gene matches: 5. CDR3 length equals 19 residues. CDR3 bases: TGTGCCAGCAGCTTAGCTGGGACTAGCGGGGGGGCGGACTCCTACGAGCAGTACTTC. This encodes CASSLAGTSGGADSYEQYF.

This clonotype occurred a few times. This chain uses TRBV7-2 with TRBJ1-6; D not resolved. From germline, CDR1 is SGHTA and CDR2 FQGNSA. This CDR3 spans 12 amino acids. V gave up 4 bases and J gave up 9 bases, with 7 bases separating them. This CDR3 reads CASSSSRSPLHF. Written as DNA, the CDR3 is TGTGCCAGCAGCTCCAGTCGTTCACCCCTCCACTTT.

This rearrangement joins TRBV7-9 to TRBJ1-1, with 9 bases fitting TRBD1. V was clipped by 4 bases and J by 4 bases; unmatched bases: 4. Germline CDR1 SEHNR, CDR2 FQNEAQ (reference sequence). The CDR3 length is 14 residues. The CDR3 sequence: CASSWDRDATEAFF. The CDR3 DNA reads TGTGCCAGCAGCTGGGACAGGGATGCCACTGAAGCTTTCTTT.

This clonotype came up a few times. The CDR3 nucleotides are TGTGCCACCCGACCGGAGTGGGATTATAGCAATCAGCCCCAGCATTTT. Translating gives CATRPEWDYSNQPQHF. V gene TRBV6-2 or TRBV6-3 combines with J gene TRBJ1-5; D gene unclear. V shed 10 bases and J shed 0 bases, with 19 bases lying between them. This CDR3 has 16 residues. Germline assignment: CDR1 MNHEY and CDR2 SVGEGT.

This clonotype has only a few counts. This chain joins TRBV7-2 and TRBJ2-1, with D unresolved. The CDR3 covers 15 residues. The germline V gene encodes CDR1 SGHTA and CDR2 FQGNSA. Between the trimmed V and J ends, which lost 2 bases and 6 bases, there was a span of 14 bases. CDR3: CASSLRTIESNEQFF. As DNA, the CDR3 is TGTGCCAGCAGCTTAAGGACGATCGAGAGCAATGAGCAGTTCTTC.

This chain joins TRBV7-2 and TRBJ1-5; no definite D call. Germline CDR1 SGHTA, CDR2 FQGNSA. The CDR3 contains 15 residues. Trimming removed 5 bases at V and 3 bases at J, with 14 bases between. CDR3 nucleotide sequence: TGTGCCAGCAGCCCAGTTACGTCGGTCAATCAGCCCCAGCATTTT. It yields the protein CASSPVTSVNQPQHF.

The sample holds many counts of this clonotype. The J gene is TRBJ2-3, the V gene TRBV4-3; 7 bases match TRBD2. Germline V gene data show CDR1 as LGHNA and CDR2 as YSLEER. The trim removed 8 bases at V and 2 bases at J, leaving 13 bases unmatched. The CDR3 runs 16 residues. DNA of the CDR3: TGCGCCAGCCGAAAGGGGCCAGCGGGGCTCACAGATACGCAGTATTTT. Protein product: CASRKGPAGLTDTQYF.

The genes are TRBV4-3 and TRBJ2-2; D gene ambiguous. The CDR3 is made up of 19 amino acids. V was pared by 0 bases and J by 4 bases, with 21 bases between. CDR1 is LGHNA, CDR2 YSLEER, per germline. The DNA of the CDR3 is TGCGCCAGCAGCCAAGATCTTGGGTTTGTTTTGGAAAGCACCGGGGAGCTGTTTTTT. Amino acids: CASSQDLGFVLESTGELFF.

The CDR3: CAISDPSGGGEQYF. CDR3 nucleotide sequence: TGTGCCATCAGTGACCCCAGCGGCGGGGGCGAGCAGTACTTC. V and J are TRBV10-3 and TRBJ2-7; 7 positions match TRBD2. Germline CDR1 is ENHRY and CDR2 is SYGVKD. This CDR3 has 14 residues. Unmatched junction bases numbered 8, after V lost 3 bases and J lost 6 bases.

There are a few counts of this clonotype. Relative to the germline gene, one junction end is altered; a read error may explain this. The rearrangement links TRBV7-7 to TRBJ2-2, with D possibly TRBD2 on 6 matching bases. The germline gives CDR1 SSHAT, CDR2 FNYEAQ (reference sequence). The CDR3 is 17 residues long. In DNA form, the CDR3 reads TGTGCTAGCAGCTTAACGGGACCGCGGGGGAACACCGGGGAGCTGTTTTTT. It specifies CASSLTGPRGNTGELFF.

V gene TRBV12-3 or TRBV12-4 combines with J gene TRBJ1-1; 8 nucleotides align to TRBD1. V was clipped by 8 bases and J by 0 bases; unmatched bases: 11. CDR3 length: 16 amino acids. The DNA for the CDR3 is TGTGCCAGCTTTCCAGGGGGCCGGCCCATGAACACTGAAGCTTTCTTT. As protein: CASFPGGRPMNTEAFF.

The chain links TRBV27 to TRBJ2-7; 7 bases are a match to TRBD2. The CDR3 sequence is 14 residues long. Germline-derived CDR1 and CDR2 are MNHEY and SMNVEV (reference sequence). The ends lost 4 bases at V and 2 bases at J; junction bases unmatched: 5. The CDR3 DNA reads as TGTGCCAGCAGTTCAGCGGGGAGTCCCTACGAGCAGTACTTC. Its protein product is CASSSAGSPYEQYF.

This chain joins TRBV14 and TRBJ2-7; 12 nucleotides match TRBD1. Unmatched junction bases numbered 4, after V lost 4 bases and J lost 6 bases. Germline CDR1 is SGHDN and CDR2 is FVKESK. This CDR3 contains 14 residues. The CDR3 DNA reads TGTGCCAGCAGCCTGGGACAGGGGGCGATCGAGCAGTACTTC. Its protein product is CASSLGQGAIEQYF.

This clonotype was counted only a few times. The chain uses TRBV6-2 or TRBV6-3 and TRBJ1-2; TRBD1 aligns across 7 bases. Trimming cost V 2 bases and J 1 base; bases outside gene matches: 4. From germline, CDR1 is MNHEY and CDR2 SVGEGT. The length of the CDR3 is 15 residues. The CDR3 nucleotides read TGTGCCAGCAGTTACCGGACAGGAGTTAACTATGGCTACACCTTC. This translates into CASSYRTGVNYGYTF.

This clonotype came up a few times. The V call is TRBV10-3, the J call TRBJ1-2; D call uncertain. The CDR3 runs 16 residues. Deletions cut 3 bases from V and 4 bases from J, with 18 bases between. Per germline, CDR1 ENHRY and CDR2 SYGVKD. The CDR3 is CAISDWLSEYFYGYTF. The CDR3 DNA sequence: TGTGCCATCAGTGACTGGCTGTCGGAGTATTTCTATGGCTACACCTTC.

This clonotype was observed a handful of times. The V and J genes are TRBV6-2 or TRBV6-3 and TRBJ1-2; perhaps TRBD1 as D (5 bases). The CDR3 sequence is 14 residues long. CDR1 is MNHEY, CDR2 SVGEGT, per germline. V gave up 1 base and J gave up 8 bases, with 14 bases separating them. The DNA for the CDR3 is TGTGCCAGCAGTTACTGGGACCGGGCCGGCGGCTACACCTTC. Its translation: CASSYWDRAGGYTF.

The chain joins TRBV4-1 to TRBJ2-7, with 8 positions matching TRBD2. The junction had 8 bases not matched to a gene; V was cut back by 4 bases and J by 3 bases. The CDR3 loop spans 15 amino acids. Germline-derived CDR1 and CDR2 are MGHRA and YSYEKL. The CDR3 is CASSPRLAPVYEQYF. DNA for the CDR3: TGCGCCAGCAGCCCCAGACTAGCGCCTGTCTACGAGCAGTACTTC.

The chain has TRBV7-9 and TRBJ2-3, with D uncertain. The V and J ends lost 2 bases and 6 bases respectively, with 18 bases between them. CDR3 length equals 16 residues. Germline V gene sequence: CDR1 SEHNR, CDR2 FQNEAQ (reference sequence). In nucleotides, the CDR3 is TGTGCCAGCAGCTTACCTGAGCCCCCGTCTAGGGATACGCAGTATTTT. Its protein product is CASSLPEPPSRDTQYF.

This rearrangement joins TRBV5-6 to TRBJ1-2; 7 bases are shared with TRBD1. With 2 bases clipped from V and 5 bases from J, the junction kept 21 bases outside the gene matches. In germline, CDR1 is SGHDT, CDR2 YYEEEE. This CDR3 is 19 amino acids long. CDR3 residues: CASSFSSRTAPGGEYGYTF. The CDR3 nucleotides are TGTGCCAGCAGCTTTTCGTCCCGAACAGCGCCAGGGGGAGAGTATGGCTACACCTTC.